Sequencing of this T cell receptor (beta chain) was carried out in a study of regulatory T cells in long-lasting Graves disease. About the study: Graves' disease counted as persistent after over 5 years of antithyroid drugs with positive TSH receptor antibodies.

Broader study findings: Persistent patients shared more public clonotypes (approximately 2,500) than new patients (966). TCR diversity was lower in persistent Graves' patients than in newly diagnosed ones. Persistent disease preferred TRBV28, TRBJ1-2 and TRBJ2-5; new disease, TRBV20-1 and TRBJ2-1.

CDR3 regions were amplified by Arm-PCR using iRepertoire HTBI primers to build TCR beta libraries. TCRdb called the multiplex PCR reads again in MiXCR, with one record for every CDR3 protein. This sample has fewer than 400,000 distinct CDR3 sequences, with around 20% found just once. A note on this clonotype: Antigen: not known.

CDR3 size: 12 residues. The V end was cut by 6 bases, the J end by 7 bases, with 10 bases between. Looked up from germline, CDR1 is SGHAT and CDR2 is FQNNGV. Time point noted: persistent/refractory GD, antithyroid drugs over 5 years with positive TRAb. PBMC-derived RNA was used for the TCR library. This receptor was obtained from a female donor with Graves disease. Specimen: peripheral blood mononuclear cells (PBMCs), collected when the disease was refractory, from a patient treated with antithyroid drugs. The chain combines TRBV11-2 with TRBJ2-1; no firm D call. The CDR3 DNA reads TGTGCCAGCAGTAGCTGGATGAATGAGCAGTTCTTC. It yields the protein CASSSWMNEQFF.